This TCR beta chain stems from a study of CD8 T cells in Susac syndrome. The germline V gene has CDR1 SGHAT and CDR2 FQNNGV. The CDR3 is 16 amino acids. V lost 5 bases and J lost 5, with 18 bases in between. Each multiple sclerosis control was a treatment-naive patient with relapsing-remitting disease that was either stable or active. Both CD4+ and CD8+ T cells were negatively isolated, and TEMRA cells underwent FACS enrichment. RNA in amounts of 0.5 to 1 ug was reverse transcribed with random hexamers. Amplification of TCR beta CDR3 across 54 Vbeta and 13 Jbeta was performed with immunoSEQ multiplex PCR. TCRdb independently ran MiXCR on the immunoSEQ multiplex PCR reads; one entry per CDR3 protein. Of about 250,000 distinct CDR3 sequences in the sample, 80% to 95% are singletons; the top ten hold about 0.07%.

V is TRBV11-2 and J is TRBJ1-4, with D perhaps matching TRBD1 (5 bases). This clonotype was obtained from a human donor with multiple sclerosis. Sequencing used CD4+ T cells from PBMCs. The CDR3 here is CASSPREGRENEKLFF. The CDR3, as DNA: TGTGCCAGCAGCCCCCGCGAGGGACGGGAGAATGAAAAACTGTTTTTT.